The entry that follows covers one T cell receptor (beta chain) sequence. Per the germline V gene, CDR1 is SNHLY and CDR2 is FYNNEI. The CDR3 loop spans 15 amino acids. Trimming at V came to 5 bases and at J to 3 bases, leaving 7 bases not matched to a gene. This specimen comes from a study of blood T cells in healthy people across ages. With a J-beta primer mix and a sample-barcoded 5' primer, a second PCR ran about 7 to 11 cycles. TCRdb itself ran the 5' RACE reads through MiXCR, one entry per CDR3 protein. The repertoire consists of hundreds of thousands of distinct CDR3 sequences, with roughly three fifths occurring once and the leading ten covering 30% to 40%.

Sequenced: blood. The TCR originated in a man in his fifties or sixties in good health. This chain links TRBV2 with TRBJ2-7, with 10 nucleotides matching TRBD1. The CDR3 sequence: CASSTATGGLYEQYF. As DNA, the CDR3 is TGTGCCAGCAGTACCGCGACAGGGGGCCTCTACGAGCAGTACTTC.